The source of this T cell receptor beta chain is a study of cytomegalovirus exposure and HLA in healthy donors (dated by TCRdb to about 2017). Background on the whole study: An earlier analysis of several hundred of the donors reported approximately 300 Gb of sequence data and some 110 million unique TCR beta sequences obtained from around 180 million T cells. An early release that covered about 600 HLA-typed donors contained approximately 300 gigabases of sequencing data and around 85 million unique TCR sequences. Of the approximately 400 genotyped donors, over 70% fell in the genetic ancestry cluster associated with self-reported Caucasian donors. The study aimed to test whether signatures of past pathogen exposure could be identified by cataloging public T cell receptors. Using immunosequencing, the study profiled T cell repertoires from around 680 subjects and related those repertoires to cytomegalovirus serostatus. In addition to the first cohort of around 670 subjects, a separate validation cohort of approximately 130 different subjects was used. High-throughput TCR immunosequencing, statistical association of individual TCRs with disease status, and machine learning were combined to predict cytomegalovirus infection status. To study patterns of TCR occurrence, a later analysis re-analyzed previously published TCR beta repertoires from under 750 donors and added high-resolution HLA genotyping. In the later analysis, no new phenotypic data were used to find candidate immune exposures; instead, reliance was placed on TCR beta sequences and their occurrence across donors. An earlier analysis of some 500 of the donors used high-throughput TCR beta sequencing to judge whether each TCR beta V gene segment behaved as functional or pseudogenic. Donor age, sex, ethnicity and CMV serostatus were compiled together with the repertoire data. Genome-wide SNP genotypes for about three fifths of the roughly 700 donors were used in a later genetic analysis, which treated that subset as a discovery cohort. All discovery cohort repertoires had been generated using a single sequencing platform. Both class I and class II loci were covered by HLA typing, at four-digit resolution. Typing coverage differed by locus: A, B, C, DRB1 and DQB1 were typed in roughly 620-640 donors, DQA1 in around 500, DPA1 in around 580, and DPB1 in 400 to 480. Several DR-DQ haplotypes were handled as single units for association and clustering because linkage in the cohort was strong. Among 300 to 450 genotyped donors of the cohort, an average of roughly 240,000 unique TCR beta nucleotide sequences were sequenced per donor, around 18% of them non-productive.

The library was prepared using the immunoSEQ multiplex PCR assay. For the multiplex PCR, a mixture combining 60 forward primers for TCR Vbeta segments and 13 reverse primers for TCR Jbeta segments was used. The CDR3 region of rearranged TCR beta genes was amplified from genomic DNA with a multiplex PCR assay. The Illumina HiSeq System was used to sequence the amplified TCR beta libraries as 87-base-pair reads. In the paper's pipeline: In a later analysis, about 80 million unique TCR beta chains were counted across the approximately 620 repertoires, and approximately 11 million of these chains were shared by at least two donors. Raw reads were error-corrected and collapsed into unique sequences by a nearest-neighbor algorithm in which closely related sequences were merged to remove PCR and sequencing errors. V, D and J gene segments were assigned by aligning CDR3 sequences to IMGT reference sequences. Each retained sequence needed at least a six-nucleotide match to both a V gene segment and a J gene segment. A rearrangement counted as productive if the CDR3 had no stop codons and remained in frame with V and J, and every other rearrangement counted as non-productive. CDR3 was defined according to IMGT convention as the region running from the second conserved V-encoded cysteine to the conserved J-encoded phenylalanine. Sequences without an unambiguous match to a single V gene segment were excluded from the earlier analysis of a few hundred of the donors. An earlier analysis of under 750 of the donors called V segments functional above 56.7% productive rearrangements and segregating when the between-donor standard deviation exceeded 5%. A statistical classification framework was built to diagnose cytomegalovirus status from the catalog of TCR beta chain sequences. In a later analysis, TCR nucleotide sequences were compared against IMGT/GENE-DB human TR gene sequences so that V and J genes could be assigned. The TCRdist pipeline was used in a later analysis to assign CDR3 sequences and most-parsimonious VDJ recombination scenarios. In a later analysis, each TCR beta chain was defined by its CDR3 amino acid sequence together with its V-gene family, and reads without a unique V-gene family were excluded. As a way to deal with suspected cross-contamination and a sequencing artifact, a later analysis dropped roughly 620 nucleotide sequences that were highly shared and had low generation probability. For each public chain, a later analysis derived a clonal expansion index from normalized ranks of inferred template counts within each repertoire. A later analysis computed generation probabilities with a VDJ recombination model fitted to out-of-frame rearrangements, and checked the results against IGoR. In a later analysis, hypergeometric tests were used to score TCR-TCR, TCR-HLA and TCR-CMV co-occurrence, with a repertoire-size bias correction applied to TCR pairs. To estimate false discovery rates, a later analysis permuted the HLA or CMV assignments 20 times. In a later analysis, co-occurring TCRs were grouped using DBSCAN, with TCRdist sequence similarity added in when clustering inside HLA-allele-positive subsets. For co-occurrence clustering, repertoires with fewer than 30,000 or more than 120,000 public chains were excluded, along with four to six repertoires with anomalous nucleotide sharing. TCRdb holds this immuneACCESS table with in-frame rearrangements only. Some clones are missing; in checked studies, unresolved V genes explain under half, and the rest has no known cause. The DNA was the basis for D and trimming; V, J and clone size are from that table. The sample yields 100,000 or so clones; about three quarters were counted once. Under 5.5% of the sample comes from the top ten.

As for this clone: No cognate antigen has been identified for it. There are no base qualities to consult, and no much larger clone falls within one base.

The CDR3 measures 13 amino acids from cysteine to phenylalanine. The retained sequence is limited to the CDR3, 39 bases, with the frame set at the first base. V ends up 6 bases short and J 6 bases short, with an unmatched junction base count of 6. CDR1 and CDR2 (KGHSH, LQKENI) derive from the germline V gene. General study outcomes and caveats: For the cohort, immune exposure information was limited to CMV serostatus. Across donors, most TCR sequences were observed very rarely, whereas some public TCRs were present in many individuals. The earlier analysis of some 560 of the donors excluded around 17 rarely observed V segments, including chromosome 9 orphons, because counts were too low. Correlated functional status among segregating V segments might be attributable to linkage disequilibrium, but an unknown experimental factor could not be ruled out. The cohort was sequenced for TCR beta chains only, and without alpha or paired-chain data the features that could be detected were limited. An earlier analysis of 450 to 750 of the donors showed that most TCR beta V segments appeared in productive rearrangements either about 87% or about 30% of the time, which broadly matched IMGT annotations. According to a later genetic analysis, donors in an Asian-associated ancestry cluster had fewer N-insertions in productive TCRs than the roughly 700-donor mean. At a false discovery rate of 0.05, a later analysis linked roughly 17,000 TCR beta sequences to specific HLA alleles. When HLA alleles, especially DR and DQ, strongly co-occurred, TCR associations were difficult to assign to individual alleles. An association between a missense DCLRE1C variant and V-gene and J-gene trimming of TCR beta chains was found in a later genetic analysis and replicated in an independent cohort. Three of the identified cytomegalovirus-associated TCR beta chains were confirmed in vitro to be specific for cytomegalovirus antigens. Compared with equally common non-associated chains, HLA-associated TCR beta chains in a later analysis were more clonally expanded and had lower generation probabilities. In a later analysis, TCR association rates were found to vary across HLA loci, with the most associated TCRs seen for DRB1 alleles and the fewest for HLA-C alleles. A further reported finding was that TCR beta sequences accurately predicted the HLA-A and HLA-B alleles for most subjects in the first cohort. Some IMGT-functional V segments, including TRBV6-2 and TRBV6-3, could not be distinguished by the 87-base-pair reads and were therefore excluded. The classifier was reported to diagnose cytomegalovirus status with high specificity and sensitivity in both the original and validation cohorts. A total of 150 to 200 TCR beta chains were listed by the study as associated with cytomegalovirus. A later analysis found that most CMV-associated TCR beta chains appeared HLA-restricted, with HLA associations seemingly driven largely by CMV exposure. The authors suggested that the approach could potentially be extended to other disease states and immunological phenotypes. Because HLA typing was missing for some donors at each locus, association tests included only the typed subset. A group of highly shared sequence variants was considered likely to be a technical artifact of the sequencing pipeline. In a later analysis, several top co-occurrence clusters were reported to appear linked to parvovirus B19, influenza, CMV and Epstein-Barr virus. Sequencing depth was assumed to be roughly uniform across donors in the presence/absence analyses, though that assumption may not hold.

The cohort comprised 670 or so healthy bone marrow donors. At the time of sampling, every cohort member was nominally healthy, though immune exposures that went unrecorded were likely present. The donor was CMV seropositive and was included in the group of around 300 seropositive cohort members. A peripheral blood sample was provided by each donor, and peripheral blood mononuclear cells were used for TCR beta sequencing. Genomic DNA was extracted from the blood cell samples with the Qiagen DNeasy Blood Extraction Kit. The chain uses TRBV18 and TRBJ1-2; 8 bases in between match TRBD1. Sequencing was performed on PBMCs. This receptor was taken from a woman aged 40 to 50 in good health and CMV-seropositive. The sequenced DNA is TGTGCCAGCTCGCTGACAGGGGTAGATGGCTACACCTTC. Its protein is CASSLTGVDGYTF. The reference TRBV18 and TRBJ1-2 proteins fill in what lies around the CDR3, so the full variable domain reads NAGVMQNPRHLVRRRGQEARLRCSPMKGHSHVYWYRQLPEEGLKFMVYLQKENIIDESGMPKERFSAEFPKEGPSILRIQQVVRGDSAAYFCASSLTGVDGYTFGSGTRLTVV.